This TCR beta chain was identified during a study of T cell clonotyping in hematopoietic cell transplantation. With V trimmed by 7 bases and J by 6 bases, 12 bases remained unmatched. The CDR3 spans 15 residues. CDR1 and CDR2 from the germline V gene are MNHNS and SASEGT. Regarding the study as a whole: Few recipient clonotypes overlapped donors; over 95% were de novo at given depth. Pathologically expanded recipient clonotypes increased progressively from day 30 to day 180 as diversity fell.

Points on this clone: Its specificity is not known.

Stated time point: recipient sample about 28 days before transplant, after cytoreduction. TCRdb's copy holds only in-frame clones and misses some; the assay was immunoSEQ multiplex PCR. The table includes some 27,000 clones, 82% detected once. V is TRBV6-1 and J is TRBJ2-3, with 8 nucleotides matching TRBD2. The sample in question was peripheral blood mononuclear cells, obtained before stem cell transplant. The origin of this receptor is a man aged 35 to 55 with acute myeloid leukemia. Some clones in this sample may be carry-over from other donors' samples. CDR3: CASMSGGAGDDTQYF. The DNA for the CDR3 is TGTGCCAGCATGTCGGGAGGAGCGGGAGACGATACGCAGTATTTT.